This T cell receptor (beta chain) appears in the sequencing data of a study of blood T cell repertoires in COVID-19. The overall study: T cells, B-cell-depleted T cells, or PBMCs provided the cDNA or gDNA that served as material.

CDR3 length equals 18 residues. Germline V lookup: CDR1 KGHDR, CDR2 SFDVKD. V shed 4 bases, J shed 5 bases, and the junction held 12 bases outside the gene matches. Per the study methods: Cell counts per sample came from amplifying reference gene primers. Profiling relied on immunoSEQ multiplex PCR, and the TCRdb table lists in-frame clones only, not all of them. From that table come the V and J calls and clone size; the DNA was used to work out D and trimming. The data show some 110,000 clones, around 80% seen once. The sequence derives from a man aged 60 to 75 with active or convalescent COVID-19. The sequencing input was peripheral blood. The chain links TRBV24-1 to TRBJ2-2; the match to TRBD2 covers 10 bases. The CDR3 DNA reads TGTGCCACCAGTGAAGGATTAGCGGGAGGCCTAGGGACCGGGGAGCTGTTTTTT. It yields the protein CATSEGLAGGLGTGELFF.